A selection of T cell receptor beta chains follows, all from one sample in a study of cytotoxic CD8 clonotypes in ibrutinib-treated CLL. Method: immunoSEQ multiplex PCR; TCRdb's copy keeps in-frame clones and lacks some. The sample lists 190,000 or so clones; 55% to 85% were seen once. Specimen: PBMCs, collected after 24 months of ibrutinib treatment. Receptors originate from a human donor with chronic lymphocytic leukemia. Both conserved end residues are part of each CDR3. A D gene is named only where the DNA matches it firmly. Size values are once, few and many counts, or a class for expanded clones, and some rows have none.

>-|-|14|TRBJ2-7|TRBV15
CATSREGITYEQYF
TGTGCCACCAGCAGAGAGGGTATTACCTACGAGCAGTACTTC
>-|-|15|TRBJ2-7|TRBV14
CASSPPSGGSYEQYF
TGTGCCAGCAGCCCACCATCGGGCGGATCCTACGAGCAGTACTTC
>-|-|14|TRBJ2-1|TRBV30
CAWIRGNSYNEQFF
TGTGCCTGGATTCGGGGGAACTCCTACAATGAGCAGTTCTTC
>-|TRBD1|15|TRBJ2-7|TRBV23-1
CASSQPGQGAYEQYF
TGCGCCAGCAGTCAACCGGGACAGGGGGCCTACGAGCAGTACTTC
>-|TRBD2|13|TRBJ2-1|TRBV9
CASSVGGSGSFFF
TGTGCCAGCAGCGTAGGGGGTAGCGGGAGTTTTTTCTTC
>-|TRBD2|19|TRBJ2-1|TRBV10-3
CAISEKAPTSGHSYNEQFF
TGTGCCATCAGTGAGAAGGCCCCGACTAGCGGGCACTCCTACAATGAGCAGTTCTTC
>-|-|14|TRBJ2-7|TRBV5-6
CASSLGVAIYEQYF
TGTGCCAGCAGCTTGGGTGTAGCCATCTACGAGCAGTACTTC
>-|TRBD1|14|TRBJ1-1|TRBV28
CASSQGGGNTEAFF
TGTGCCAGCAGTCAAGGGGGCGGAAACACTGAAGCTTTCTTT
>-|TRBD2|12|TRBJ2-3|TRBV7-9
CASSPRGNTQYF
TGTGCCAGCAGCCCGCGGGGGAATACGCAGTATTTT
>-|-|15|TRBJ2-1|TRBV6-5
CASSYRRFSYNEQFF
TGTGCCAGCAGTTATAGGCGGTTCTCCTACAATGAGCAGTTCTTC
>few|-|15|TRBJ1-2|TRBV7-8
CASSLDTASFYGYTF
TGTGCCAGCAGCTTAGACACAGCTTCATTCTATGGCTACACCTTC
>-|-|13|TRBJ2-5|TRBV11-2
CASSSGWGETQYF
TGTGCCAGCAGCTCGGGATGGGGAGAGACCCAGTACTTC
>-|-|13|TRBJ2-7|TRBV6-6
CASSYGVTYEQYF
TGTGCCAGCAGTTATGGGGTGACCTACGAGCAGTACTTC
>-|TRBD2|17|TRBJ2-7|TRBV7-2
CASSFPTSGRTSYEQYF
TGTGCCAGCAGCTTCCCTACTAGCGGGAGGACCTCCTACGAGCAGTACTTC
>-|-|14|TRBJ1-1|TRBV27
CASTADRTNTEAFF
TGTGCCAGCACCGCTGACAGGACGAACACTGAAGCTTTCTTT
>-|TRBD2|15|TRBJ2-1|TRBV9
CASSGRGVSYNEQFF
TGTGCCAGCAGTGGGAGGGGAGTATCATACAATGAGCAGTTCTTC
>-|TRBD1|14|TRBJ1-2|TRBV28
CASSLRTGDYGYTF
TGTGCCAGCAGTTTAAGGACAGGGGACTATGGCTACACCTTC
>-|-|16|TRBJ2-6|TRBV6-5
CASSYSMGVRANVLTF
TGTGCCAGCAGTTACTCGATGGGCGTGAGGGCCAACGTCCTGACTTTC
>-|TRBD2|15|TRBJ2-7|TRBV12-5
CASAGRSGRRREQYF
TGTGCTAGTGCGGGAAGAAGCGGGAGAAGGCGCGAGCAGTACTTC
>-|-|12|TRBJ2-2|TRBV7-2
CASSLGAGELFF
TGTGCCAGCAGCTTGGGGGCCGGGGAGCTGTTTTTT
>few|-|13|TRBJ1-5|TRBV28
CASRQGGNQPQHF
TGTGCCAGCAGACAGGGTGGCAATCAGCCCCAGCATTTT
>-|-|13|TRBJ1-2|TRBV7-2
CASSQGPNYGYTF
TGTGCCAGCAGCCAAGGTCCGAACTATGGCTACACCTTC
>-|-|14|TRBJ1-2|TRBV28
CASGIQGFFYGYTF
TGTGCCAGCGGTATCCAGGGGTTCTTCTATGGCTACACCTTC
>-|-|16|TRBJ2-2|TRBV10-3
CAISEAGTLNTGELFF
TGTGCCATCAGTGAGGCGGGGACACTGAACACCGGGGAGCTGTTTTTT
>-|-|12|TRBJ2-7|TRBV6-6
CASSASTYEQYF
TGTGCCAGCAGCGCATCCACTTACGAGCAGTACTTC
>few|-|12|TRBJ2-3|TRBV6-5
CASSYGTDTQYF
TGTGCCAGCAGTTACGGGACAGATACGCAGTATTTT
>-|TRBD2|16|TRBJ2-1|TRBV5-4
CASSLKLAGGRNEQFF
TGTGCCAGCAGCTTGAAACTAGCGGGAGGTAGGAATGAGCAGTTCTTC
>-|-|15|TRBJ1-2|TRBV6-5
CASSYSTAAYYGYTF
TGTGCCAGCAGTTACTCGACGGCAGCCTACTATGGCTACACCTTC
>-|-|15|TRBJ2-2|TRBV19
CASAKAVLNTGELFF
TGTGCCAGTGCGAAAGCGGTGCTTAACACCGGGGAGCTGTTTTTT
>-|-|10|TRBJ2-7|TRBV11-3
CASSLTEEYF
TGTGCCAGCAGCTTAACGGAGGAGTACTTC
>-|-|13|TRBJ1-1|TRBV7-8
CASSTSPNTEAFF
TGTGCCAGCAGCACCAGTCCGAACACTGAAGCTTTCTTT
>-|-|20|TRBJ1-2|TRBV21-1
CASSKYERPDRGPANYGYTF
TGTGCCAGCAGCAAATACGAACGCCCGGACAGGGGCCCAGCTAACTATGGCTACACCTTC
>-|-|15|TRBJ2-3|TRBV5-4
CASSLVASGTDTQYF
TGTGCCAGCAGCTTGGTAGCTAGCGGCACAGATACGCAGTATTTT
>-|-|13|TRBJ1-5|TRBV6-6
CASSFPTGQPQHF
TGTGCCAGCAGTTTCCCCACAGGGCAGCCCCAGCATTTT
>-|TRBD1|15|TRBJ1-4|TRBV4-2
CASSQDRGFTEKLFF
TGTGCCAGCAGCCAAGACAGGGGGTTTACGGAAAAACTGTTTTTT
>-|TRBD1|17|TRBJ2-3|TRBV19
CASSNPTTGSSTDTQYF
TGTGCCAGTAGTAACCCAACGACAGGGTCTAGCACAGATACGCAGTATTTT
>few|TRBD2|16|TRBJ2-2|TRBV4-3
CASSQELAGGTGELFF
TGCGCCAGCAGCCAGGAACTAGCGGGAGGGACCGGGGAGCTGTTTTTT
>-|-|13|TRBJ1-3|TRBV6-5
CASSFARGNTIYF
TGTGCCAGCAGTTTTGCCAGGGGAAACACCATATATTTT
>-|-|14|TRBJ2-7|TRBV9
CASGGQQSSYEQYF
TGTGCTTCTGGGGGACAACAAAGCTCCTACGAGCAGTACTTC
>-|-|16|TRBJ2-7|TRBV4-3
CASSQDWEAPPYEQYF
TGCGCCAGCAGCCAAGATTGGGAGGCCCCCCCCTACGAGCAGTACTTC
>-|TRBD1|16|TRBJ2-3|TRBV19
CASSPSTGTPTDTQYF
TGTGCCAGTAGTCCCTCGACAGGGACCCCCACAGATACGCAGTATTTT
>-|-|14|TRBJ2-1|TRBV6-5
CASSDRSSYNEQFF
TGTGCCAGCAGTGACAGGAGCTCCTACAATGAGCAGTTCTTC
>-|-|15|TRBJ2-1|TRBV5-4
CASSLPGVSYNEQFF
TGTGCCAGCAGCTTACCCGGGGTATCCTACAATGAGCAGTTCTTC
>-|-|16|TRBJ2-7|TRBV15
CATSKNSGRDPYEQYF
TGTGCCACCAGCAAGAATTCGGGTAGGGACCCCTACGAGCAGTACTTC
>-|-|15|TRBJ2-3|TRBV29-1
CSVDIGGQGTDTQYF
TGCAGCGTTGATATCGGGGGGCAAGGCACAGATACGCAGTATTTT
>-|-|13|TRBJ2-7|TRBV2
CASSGLRASEQYF
TGTGCCAGCAGTGGACTAAGAGCTTCCGAGCAGTACTTC
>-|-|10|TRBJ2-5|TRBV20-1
CSAGKETQYF
TGCAGTGCTGGAAAAGAGACCCAGTACTTC
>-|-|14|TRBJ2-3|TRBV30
CAWRGLTSTDTQYF
TGTGCCTGGAGAGGACTAACTAGCACAGATACGCAGTATTTT
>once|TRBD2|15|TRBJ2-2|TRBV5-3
CAQRFGTSNTGELFF
TGTGCCCAAAGGTTCGGGACTAGCAACACCGGGGAGCTGTTTTTT